The rows below give T cell receptor beta chains drawn from one sample of a study of blood T cell repertoires in COVID-19. Here immunoSEQ multiplex PCR was the method, and the copy in TCRdb shows in-frame clones only, minus some. The sample holds about 69,000 clones, 75% to 90% seen once. The sequenced material came from peripheral blood. The receptors originated from a man in his forties with COVID-19, enrolled during active disease. Each CDR3 is given with its conserved first and last residue. A D gene is named only where the DNA matches it firmly. Clone size is given for some rows only: seen once, a few or many times, or a class if the clone is expanded.

cdr3_aa cdr3_nt clone_size j_call d_call v_call
CASSPMGGAGETQYF TGTGCCAGCAGCCCGATGGGGGGGGCCGGGGAGACCCAGTACTTC . TRBJ2-5 . TRBV6-2/TRBV6-3
CASSQDRPRQYF TGTGCCAGCAGCCAGGATAGGCCGAGGCAGTACTTC once TRBJ2-7 . TRBV12-3/TRBV12-4
CASSEVRQGAYEQYF TGTGCCAGCAGTGAAGTGCGACAGGGGGCCTACGAGCAGTACTTC . TRBJ2-7 TRBD1 TRBV6-1
CAWSVRRSYNSPLHF TGTGCCTGGAGTGTACGCCGGTCCTATAATTCACCCCTCCACTTT . TRBJ1-6 . TRBV30
CASSIFTGSSYEQYF TGTGCCAGTAGTATTTTTACAGGTAGTTCCTACGAGCAGTACTTC . TRBJ2-7 . TRBV19
CASSPPRDRVGSYGYTF TGTGCCAGCAGCCCGCCCCGGGACAGGGTGGGCTCCTATGGCTACACCTTC . TRBJ1-2 TRBD1 TRBV7-9
CASSSGQEVDEQYF TGTGCCAGCAGCTCGGGACAGGAAGTCGACGAGCAGTACTTC . TRBJ2-7 TRBD1 TRBV28
CASSFHSSYEQYF TGTGCCAGCAGTTTTCACTCGAGCTACGAGCAGTACTTC . TRBJ2-7 . TRBV27
CASSALAGGAKNIQYF TGTGCCAGCAGCGCCTTGGCGGGGGGGGCCAAAAACATTCAGTACTTC . TRBJ2-4 TRBD2 TRBV3-1/TRBV3-2
CASSLPGQETQYF TGCGCCAGCAGCTTGCCGGGACAAGAGACCCAGTACTTC . TRBJ2-5 . TRBV5-1
CASSRRRSTEAFF TGTGCCAGCAGCAGAAGACGGAGCACTGAAGCTTTCTTT . TRBJ1-1 . TRBV27
CATSLTSGGRTDTQYF TGTGCCACCTCCCTGACTAGCGGGGGAAGGACAGATACGCAGTATTTT once TRBJ2-3 TRBD2 TRBV2
CAISDRGYEQYF TGTGCCATCAGCGACAGGGGGTACGAGCAGTACTTC once TRBJ2-7 TRBD1 TRBV10-3
CASSLSSGPYEQYF TGTGCCAGCAGCTTAAGTAGCGGGCCCTACGAGCAGTACTTC . TRBJ2-7 TRBD2 TRBV7-2
CASSQDRGFGRYEQYF TGCGCCAGCAGCCAAGATCGCGGATTTGGTCGGTACGAGCAGTACTTC . TRBJ2-7 . TRBV4-1
CSVKARASSYEQYF TGCAGCGTTAAGGCGCGGGCAAGCTCCTACGAGCAGTACTTC . TRBJ2-7 . TRBV29-1
CASSQLGLAGGPGTDTQYF TGTGCCAGCAGCCAGTTGGGACTAGCGGGGGGGCCGGGCACAGATACGCAGTATTTT . TRBJ2-3 TRBD2 TRBV3-1/TRBV3-2
CASSIQGMPGELFF TGTGCCAGTAGTATCCAGGGGATGCCCGGGGAGCTGTTTTTT once TRBJ2-2 . TRBV19
CASSAGTDYEQYF TGTGCCAGCAGTGCCGGGACAGACTACGAGCAGTACTTC . TRBJ2-7 TRBD1 TRBV2
CASSARLERREKLFF TGTGCCAGCAGCGCCAGACTGGAACGTCGTGAAAAACTGTTTTTT . TRBJ1-4 . TRBV5-4
CAISIGQGQTEAFF TGTGCCATCAGTATAGGACAGGGTCAGACTGAAGCTTTCTTT . TRBJ1-1 TRBD1 TRBV10-3
CASSLAGFEQYF TGTGCCAGCAGCTTGGCAGGGTTCGAGCAGTACTTC . TRBJ2-7 . TRBV11-2
CAWSVKVAGPNYGYTF TGTGCCTGGAGTGTTAAGGTCGCAGGGCCAAATTATGGCTACACCTTC . TRBJ1-2 . TRBV30
CASSETINRVDGYTF TGTGCCAGCAGTGAAACTATAAACCGGGTAGATGGCTACACCTTC . TRBJ1-2 . TRBV6-1
CASSRTGVLDTQYF TGTGCCAGCAGTAGGACAGGTGTGTTAGATACGCAGTATTTT . TRBJ2-3 TRBD1 TRBV6-2/TRBV6-3
CASSIETGGNTEAFF TGCGCCAGCAGCATCGAGACAGGGGGGAACACTGAAGCTTTCTTT . TRBJ1-1 TRBD1 TRBV5-1
CASSEEGRREDYEQYF TGTGCCAGCAGTGAAGAAGGTCGGCGGGAGGACTACGAGCAGTACTTC . TRBJ2-7 TRBD2 TRBV6-1
CSVTTGGTLTYEQYF TGCAGCGTTACAACGGGAGGGACACTAACCTACGAGCAGTACTTC . TRBJ2-7 TRBD2 TRBV29-1
CATKLAGQTDSNQPQHF TGTGCCACAAAACTGGCGGGACAGACTGATAGCAATCAGCCCCAGCATTTT . TRBJ1-5 TRBD1 TRBV19
CASSLADRGSEETQYF TGCGCCAGCAGCTTGGCTGACAGGGGCTCGGAAGAGACCCAGTACTTC . TRBJ2-5 TRBD1 TRBV5-1
CTSSQDNFAYEQYF TGCACCAGCAGCCAAGATAACTTCGCGTACGAGCAGTACTTC . TRBJ2-7 . TRBV1
CASSGTLAGIDEQYF TGCGCCAGCAGCGGTACTCTAGCGGGGATCGACGAGCAGTACTTC . TRBJ2-7 TRBD2 TRBV5-1
CASSISSLDYGYTF TGTGCCAGCAGCATTTCTTCTCTTGACTATGGCTACACCTTC . TRBJ1-2 . TRBV7-9
CASRVGRGGLNEQFF TGTGCCAGCAGAGTGGGCAGGGGTGGTCTCAATGAGCAGTTCTTC . TRBJ2-1 . TRBV6-6
CASTDRQADEKLFF TGTGCCAGCACCGATCGACAGGCCGACGAAAAACTGTTTTTT . TRBJ1-4 . TRBV5-8
CASSSTGGSPLHF TGTGCCAGCAGCTCAACAGGGGGTTCACCCCTCCACTTT . TRBJ1-6 TRBD1 TRBV13
CASSLGAGTSVETQYF TGCGCCAGCAGCTTGGGGGCCGGGACTAGCGTTGAGACCCAGTACTTC . TRBJ2-5 TRBD2 TRBV5-1
CASSQEVTGSLSGNTIYF TGTGCCAGCAGCCAAGAAGTGACAGGGTCTCTGTCTGGAAACACCATATATTTT . TRBJ1-3 TRBD1 TRBV4-2
CASTEDRLYTF TGTGCCAGCACAGAGGACAGATTATACACCTTC . TRBJ1-2 . TRBV2
CASSFGENTEAFF TGTGCCAGCAGCTTCGGGGAGAACACTGAAGCTTTCTTT . TRBJ1-1 . TRBV7-3
CASSAPTSSYNSPLHF TGTGCCAGCAGTGCGCCGACTAGCTCCTATAATTCACCCCTCCACTTT . TRBJ1-6 . TRBV6-1
CASRRQGAGYGYTF TGTGCCAGCAGGCGACAGGGGGCCGGCTATGGCTACACCTTC . TRBJ1-2 TRBD1 TRBV14
CASTTTGSGIGYTF TGTGCCAGTACTACGACAGGGTCAGGGATTGGCTACACCTTC once TRBJ1-2 TRBD1 TRBV19
CASSQDSGWLELFF TGCGCCAGCAGCCAAGATTCGGGGTGGCTGGAGCTGTTTTTT . TRBJ2-2 . TRBV4-1
CASSVALAGDTQYF TGTGCCAGCAGCGTAGCTTTGGCAGGGGATACGCAGTATTTT . TRBJ2-3 . TRBV9
CASSDTSIQETQYF TGTGCCAGCAGTGATACGTCTATCCAAGAGACCCAGTACTTC . TRBJ2-5 . TRBV2
CAWRPWGRVDGYTF TGTGCCTGGAGGCCCTGGGGGCGGGTCGATGGCTACACCTTC . TRBJ1-2 . TRBV30
CASSLGALGGMDTQYF TGTGCCAGCAGCTTAGGAGCCCTGGGGGGGATGGATACGCAGTATTTT . TRBJ2-3 TRBD2 TRBV11-2
CASKAGRDLNGYTF TGTGCCAGCAAAGCGGGCAGGGACCTCAATGGCTACACCTTC . TRBJ1-2 . TRBV6-5
CASSDSGPQGYGYTF TGTGCCAGTAGTGACTCAGGGCCCCAAGGCTATGGCTACACCTTC . TRBJ1-2 . TRBV19